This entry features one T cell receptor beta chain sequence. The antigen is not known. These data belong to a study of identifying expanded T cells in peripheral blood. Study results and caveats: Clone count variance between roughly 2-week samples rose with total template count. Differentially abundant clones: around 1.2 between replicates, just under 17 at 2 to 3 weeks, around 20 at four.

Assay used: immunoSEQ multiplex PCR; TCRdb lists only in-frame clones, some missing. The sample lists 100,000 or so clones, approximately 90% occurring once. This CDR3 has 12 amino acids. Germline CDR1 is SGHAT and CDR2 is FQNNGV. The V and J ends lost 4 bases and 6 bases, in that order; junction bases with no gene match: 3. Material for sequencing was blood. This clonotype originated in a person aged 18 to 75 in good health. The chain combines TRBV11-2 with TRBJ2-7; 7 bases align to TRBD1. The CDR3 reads CASSSGQPEQYF. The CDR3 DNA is TGTGCCAGCAGCTCGGGACAGCCCGAGCAGTACTTC.